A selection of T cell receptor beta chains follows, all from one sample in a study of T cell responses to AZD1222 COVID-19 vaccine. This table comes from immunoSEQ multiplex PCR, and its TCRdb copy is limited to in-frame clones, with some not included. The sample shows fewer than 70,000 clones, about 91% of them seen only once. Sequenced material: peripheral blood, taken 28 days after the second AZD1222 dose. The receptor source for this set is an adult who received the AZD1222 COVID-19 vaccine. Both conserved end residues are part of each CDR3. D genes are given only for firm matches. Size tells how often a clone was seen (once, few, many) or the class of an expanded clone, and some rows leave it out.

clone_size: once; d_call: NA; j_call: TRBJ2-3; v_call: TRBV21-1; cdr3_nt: TGTGCCAGCAGCAAAGAGAATGTTTCTAGCGGACCTAGCACAGATACGCAGTATTTT; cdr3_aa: CASSKENVSSGPSTDTQYF
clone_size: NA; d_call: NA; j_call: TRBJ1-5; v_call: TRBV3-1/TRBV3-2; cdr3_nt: TGTGCCAGCAGCCGATTGGGATCGGCCCAGCATTTT; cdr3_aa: CASSRLGSAQHF
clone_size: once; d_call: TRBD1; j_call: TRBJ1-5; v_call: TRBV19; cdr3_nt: TGTGCCAGTACCCTGGACAGGGGAAATAGCAATCAGCCCCAGCATTTT; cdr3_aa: CASTLDRGNSNQPQHF
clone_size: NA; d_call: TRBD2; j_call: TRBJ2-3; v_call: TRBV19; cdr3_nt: TGTGCCAGTAAACGGGCTAGCGGTACTAGCACAGATACGCAGTATTTT; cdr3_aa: CASKRASGTSTDTQYF
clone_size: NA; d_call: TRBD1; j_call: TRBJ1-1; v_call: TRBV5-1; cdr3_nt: TGCGCCAGCACTTTAACAGGGGCCACTGAAGCTTTCTTT; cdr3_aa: CASTLTGATEAFF
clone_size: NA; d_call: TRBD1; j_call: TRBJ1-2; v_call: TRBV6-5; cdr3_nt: TGTGCCAGCAGTTACTCGGGACAGGGAGCTAACTATGGCTACACCTTC; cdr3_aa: CASSYSGQGANYGYTF
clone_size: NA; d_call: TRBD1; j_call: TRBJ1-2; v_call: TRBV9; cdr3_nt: TGTGCCAGCAGCCCCGACAGGGGCGCCTATGGCTACACCTTC; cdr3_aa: CASSPDRGAYGYTF
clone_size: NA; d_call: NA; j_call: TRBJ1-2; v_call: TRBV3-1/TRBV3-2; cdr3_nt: TGTGCCAGCAGCCAAGGAGGGAGACCGGGCTACACCTTC; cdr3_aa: CASSQGGRPGYTF
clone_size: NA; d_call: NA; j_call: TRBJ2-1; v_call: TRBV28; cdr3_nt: TGTGCCAGCAGTTCCGTGATGGGGTCGGTAAATGAGCAGTTCTTC; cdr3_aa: CASSSVMGSVNEQFF
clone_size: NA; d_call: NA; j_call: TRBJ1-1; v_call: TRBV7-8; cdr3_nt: TGTGCCAGCAGCTTAGTCTTACAGGGGAACACTGAAGCTTTCTTT; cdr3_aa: CASSLVLQGNTEAFF
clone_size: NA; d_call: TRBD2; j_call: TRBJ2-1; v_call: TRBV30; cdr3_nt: TGTGCCTGGAGTATAGCGGGGGTCACCTACAATGAGCAGTTCTTC; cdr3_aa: CAWSIAGVTYNEQFF
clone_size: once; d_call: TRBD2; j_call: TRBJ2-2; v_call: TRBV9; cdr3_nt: TGTGCCAGCAGCGTCCTGGAGGGCGGGAGGGCCCCCGGGGAGCTGTTTTTT; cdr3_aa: CASSVLEGGRAPGELFF
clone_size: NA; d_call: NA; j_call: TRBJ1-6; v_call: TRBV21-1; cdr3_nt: TGTGCCAGCAGCGGCCGGGACTTATATAATACTAATTCGGCCCTCCACTTT; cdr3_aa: CASSGRDLYNTNSALHF
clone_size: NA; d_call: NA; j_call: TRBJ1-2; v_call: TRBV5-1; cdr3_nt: TGCGCCAGCAGCTTGCAACGGAACTATGGCTACACCTTC; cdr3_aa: CASSLQRNYGYTF
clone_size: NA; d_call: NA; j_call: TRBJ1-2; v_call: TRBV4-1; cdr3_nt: TGCGCCAGCAGCCAAGATACGGGGCTCTATGGCTACACCTTC; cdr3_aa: CASSQDTGLYGYTF
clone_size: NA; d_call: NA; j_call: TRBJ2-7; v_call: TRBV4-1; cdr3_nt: TGCGCCAGCAGCCAAGATAGGGCAGCGTACTACGAGCAGTACTTC; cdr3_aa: CASSQDRAAYYEQYF
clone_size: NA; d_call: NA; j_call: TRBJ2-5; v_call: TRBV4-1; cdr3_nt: TGCGCCAGCAGCCGGGAGCGAGGGGGGGCCTTAGGAGAGACCCAGTACTTC; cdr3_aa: CASSRERGGALGETQYF
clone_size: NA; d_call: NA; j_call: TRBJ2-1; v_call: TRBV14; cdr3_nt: TGTGCCAGCAGCCAATTCCCCTCACAGGTCCTCTACAATGAGCAGTTCTTC; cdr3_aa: CASSQFPSQVLYNEQFF
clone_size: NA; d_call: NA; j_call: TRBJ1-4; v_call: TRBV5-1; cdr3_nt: TGCGCCAGCAGCTCCGTTGCAACTAATGAAAAACTGTTTTTT; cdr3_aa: CASSSVATNEKLFF
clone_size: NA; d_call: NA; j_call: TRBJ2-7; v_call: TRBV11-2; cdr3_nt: TGTGCCAGCAGCTTCGGGCAGACCTACGAGCAGTACTTC; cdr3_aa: CASSFGQTYEQYF
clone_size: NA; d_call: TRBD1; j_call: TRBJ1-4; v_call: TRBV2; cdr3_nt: TGTGCCAGCAGTGGAAACAGGGGGAAAAGTGAAAAACTGTTTTTT; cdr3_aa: CASSGNRGKSEKLFF
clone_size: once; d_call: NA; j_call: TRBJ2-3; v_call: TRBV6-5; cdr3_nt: TGTGCCAGCAGCCATCGAGTCACAGATACGCAGTATTTT; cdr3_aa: CASSHRVTDTQYF
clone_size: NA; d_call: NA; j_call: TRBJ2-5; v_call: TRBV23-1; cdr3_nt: TGCGCCAGCAGTCAATCGGGGAACAGCCCTCAAGAGACCCAGTACTTC; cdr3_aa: CASSQSGNSPQETQYF
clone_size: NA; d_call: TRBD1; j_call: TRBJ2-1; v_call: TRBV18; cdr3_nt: TGTGCCAGCTCTGAAAAGGGGGACAGGTTCTACAATGAGCAGTTCTTC; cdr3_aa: CASSEKGDRFYNEQFF
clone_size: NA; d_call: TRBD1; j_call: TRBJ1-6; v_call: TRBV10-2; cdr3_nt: TGCGCCAGCAGCCCAGGGGGCGGGGGTTCCGACCTCCACTTT; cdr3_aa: CASSPGGGGSDLHF
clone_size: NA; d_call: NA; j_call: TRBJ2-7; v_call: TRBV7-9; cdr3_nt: TGTGCCAGCAGCCAATTGACTACCGATCCACCGCAGTACTTC; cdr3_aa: CASSQLTTDPPQYF
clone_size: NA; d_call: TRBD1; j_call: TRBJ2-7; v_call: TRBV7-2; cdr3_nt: TGTGCCAGCGGTAGACAGGGGCTGTCCTACGAGCAGTACTTC; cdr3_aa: CASGRQGLSYEQYF
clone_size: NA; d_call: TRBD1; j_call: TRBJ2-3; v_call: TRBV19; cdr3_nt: TGTGCCAGTAACAATAGAGGGGGACAGGGAGCAGATACGCAGTATTTT; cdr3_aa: CASNNRGGQGADTQYF
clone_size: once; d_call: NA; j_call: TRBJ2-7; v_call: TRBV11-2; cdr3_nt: TGTGCCAGCAGCCCGGGACTGATCTACGAGCAGTACTTC; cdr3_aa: CASSPGLIYEQYF
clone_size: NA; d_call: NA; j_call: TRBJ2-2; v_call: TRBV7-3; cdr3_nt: TGTGCCAGCAGCTCTTCGGACTATGCGAACACCGGGGAGCTGTTTTTT; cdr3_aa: CASSSSDYANTGELFF
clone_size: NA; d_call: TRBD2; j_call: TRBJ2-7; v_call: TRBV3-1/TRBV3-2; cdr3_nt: TGTGCCAGCAGCCAAGACCTTGTTAGCGGGAGCTACGAGCAGTACTTC; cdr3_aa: CASSQDLVSGSYEQYF
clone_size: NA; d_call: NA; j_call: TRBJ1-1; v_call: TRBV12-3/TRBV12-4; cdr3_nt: TGTGCCAGCAACCCCCTCGTGAACACTGAAGCTTTCTTT; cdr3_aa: CASNPLVNTEAFF
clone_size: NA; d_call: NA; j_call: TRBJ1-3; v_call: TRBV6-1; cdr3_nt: TGTGCCAGCAGTGAAAGGGACACGAACTCTGGAAACACCATATATTTT; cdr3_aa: CASSERDTNSGNTIYF
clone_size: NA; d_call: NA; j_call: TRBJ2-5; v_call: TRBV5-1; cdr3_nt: TGCGCCAGCAGCTTGGACTGGAGGAGCCAAGAGACCCAGTACTTC; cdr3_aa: CASSLDWRSQETQYF
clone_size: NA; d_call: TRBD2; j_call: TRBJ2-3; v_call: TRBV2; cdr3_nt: TGTGCCAGCACCCTTATAGCGGGGGGCGATGGAACGCAGTATTTT; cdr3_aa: CASTLIAGGDGTQYF
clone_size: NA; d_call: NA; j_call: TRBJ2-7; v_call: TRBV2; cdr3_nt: TGTGCCAGCAGTGAAGCGGCGGGATCCCCGTATTACGAGCAGTACTTC; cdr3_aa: CASSEAAGSPYYEQYF
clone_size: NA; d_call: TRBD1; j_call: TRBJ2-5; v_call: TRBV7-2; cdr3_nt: TGTGCCAGCAGCACTGGACAGGGCCAAGAGACCCAGTACTTC; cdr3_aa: CASSTGQGQETQYF
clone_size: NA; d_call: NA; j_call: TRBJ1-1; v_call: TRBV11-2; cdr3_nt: TGTGCCAGCAGCTTAGACCTAGACAGTAACACTGAAGCTTTCTTT; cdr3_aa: CASSLDLDSNTEAFF
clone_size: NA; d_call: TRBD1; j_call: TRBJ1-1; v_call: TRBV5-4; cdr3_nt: TGTGCCAGCAGCGCGGGACAGCGGAACACTGAAGCTTTCTTT; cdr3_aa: CASSAGQRNTEAFF
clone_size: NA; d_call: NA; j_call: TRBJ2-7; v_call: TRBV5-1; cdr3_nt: TGCGCCAGCAGCTTGAATACGGACGAGCAGTACTTC; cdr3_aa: CASSLNTDEQYF
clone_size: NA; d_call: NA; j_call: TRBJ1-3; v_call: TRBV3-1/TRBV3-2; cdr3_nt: TGTGCCAGCAGCGCGGACCTTCCCCACGCACGAAACACCATATATTTT; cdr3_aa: CASSADLPHARNTIYF
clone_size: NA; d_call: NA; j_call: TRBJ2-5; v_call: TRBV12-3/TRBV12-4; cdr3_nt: TGTGCCAGCAGAGGGGTAGGGTCGGAGACCCAGTACTTC; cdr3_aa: CASRGVGSETQYF
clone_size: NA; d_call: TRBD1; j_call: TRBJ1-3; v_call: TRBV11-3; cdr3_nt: TGTGCCAGCAGCTGGTCCGGGACAGGGGAAAACACCATATATTTT; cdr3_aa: CASSWSGTGENTIYF
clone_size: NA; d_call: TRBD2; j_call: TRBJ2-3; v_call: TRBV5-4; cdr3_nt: TGTGCCAGCAGCCCGAGTAGCGGGGGCACAGATACGCAGTATTTT; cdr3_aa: CASSPSSGGTDTQYF
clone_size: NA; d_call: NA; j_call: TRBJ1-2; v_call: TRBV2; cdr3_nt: TGTGCCAGCAGAGCGACCTTTAACTATGGCTACACCTTC; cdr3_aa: CASRATFNYGYTF
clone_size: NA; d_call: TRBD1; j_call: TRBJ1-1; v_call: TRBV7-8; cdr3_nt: TGTGCCAGCAGCAGGACCGGGACAGGGGGGAGTTACGGCACTGAAGCTTTCTTT; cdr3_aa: CASSRTGTGGSYGTEAFF